The text below deals with one T cell receptor beta chain. This sample is drawn from a study of T cells in Graves' hyperthyroidism and ophthalmopathy. There were TCR beta CDR3 regions amplified from RNA transcripts. The TCR CDR3 first-round RT-PCR relied on the HTBI primer set. TCRdb passed the multiplex PCR reads through MiXCR, listing each CDR3 protein once. The sample carries 92,000 or so distinct CDR3 sequences, over 50% recorded once. V was trimmed by 5 bases and J by 8 bases, leaving 25 bases between them. The germline gives CDR1 SGDLS, CDR2 YYNGEE. The CDR3 is 17 amino acids. This sequence originates from a woman between 35 and 50 years old with Graves' hyperthyroidism. V and J are TRBV9 and TRBJ2-2; tentatively, D is TRBD2 (7 bases). The sequenced sample was blood. In DNA, the CDR3 is TGTGCCAGCAGAGGTGAAGGGGGGGACGCCTTGCCGGGGGAGCTGTTTTTT. Protein: CASRGEGGDALPGELFF.